The 21 T cell receptor beta chains listed next were all sequenced from one sample in a study of blood T cell repertoires in COVID-19. Libraries were prepared by immunoSEQ multiplex PCR; TCRdb keeps only in-frame clonotypes and omits some of them. Here the sample spans 85,000 to 120,000 clones, around 80% being singletons. Sequences were obtained from peripheral blood. The receptors derive from a woman aged 60-75 years with acute or convalescent COVID-19.

This clone was counted a few times. The chain couples TRBV6-5 to TRBJ1-1; a weak D match, TRBD1 (5 bases). Trimming removed 7 bases from V and 6 bases from J, with 15 bases in between. In germline, CDR1 is MNHEY, CDR2 SVGAGI. CDR3 size: 13 residues. For the CDR3, the DNA is TGTGCCAGCACTAGGGAGGGGTTTCCTGAAGCTTTCTTT. As protein: CASTREGFPEAFF.

J is TRBJ1-1 and V is TRBV10-3; TRBD1 agrees at 10 bases. The CDR3 sequence is 12 residues long. After removal of 10 bases from V and 3 bases from J, the junction contained 2 bases not matched to a gene. Germline assignment: CDR1 ENHRY and CDR2 SYGVKD. The DNA of the CDR3 is TGTGCCACGGACAGGGGGGACACTGAAGCTTTCTTT. It is translated as CATDRGDTEAFF.

V and J are TRBV7-6 and TRBJ2-1; the match to TRBD2 covers 13 bases. The CDR3 extends over 16 amino acids. The ends lost 5 bases at V and 9 bases at J; junction bases unmatched: 10. Germline CDR1 is SGHVS and CDR2 is FNYEAQ. The CDR3 sequence: CASSRTSGRAHGEQFF. In DNA, the CDR3 is TGTGCCAGCAGCCGTACTAGCGGGAGGGCCCATGGTGAGCAGTTCTTC.

With regard to this clone: The sample has other DNA sequences that encode this CDR3 too. The genes are TRBV18 and TRBJ1-5; weak D call: TRBD1 (5 bases). This CDR3 region has 13 residues. Germline-derived CDR1 and CDR2 are KGHSH and LQKENI. V dropped 3 bases and J dropped 4 bases, with 7 bases sitting between them. DNA of the CDR3: TGTGCCAGCTCACCGGCAGGGAATCAGCCCCAGCATTTT. This encodes CASSPAGNQPQHF.

The chain has TRBV28 and TRBJ1-3; D unresolved. V was cut by 2 bases and J by 0 bases, with 11 bases left in between. The CDR3 runs 16 residues. Germline V gene sequence: CDR1 MDHEN, CDR2 SYDVKM. In nucleotides, the CDR3 is TGTGCCAGCAGTTTAACGAGTTTAACCTCTGGAAACACCATATATTTT. This translates into CASSLTSLTSGNTIYF.

This clone came up once. The chain employs TRBV6-5 and TRBJ1-2; D perhaps matches TRBD1 (5 bases). Deletions cut 6 bases from V and 1 base from J, with 9 bases between. Germline V gene data show CDR1 as MNHEY and CDR2 as SVGAGI. The CDR3 totals 13 residues. The CDR3 sequence is CASRTANNYGYTF. Here the CDR3 DNA reads TGTGCCAGCAGGACAGCGAATAACTATGGCTACACCTTC.

The chain recombines TRBV7-7 with TRBJ2-1, with 10 bases matching TRBD2. In germline, CDR1 is SSHAT, CDR2 FNYEAQ (reference sequence). CDR3 length: 15 amino acids. V dropped 1 base and J dropped 8; count of bases not matched to a gene: 5. The CDR3 DNA reads TGTGCCAGCAGCTTAGGTCTAGCGGGGGATGATGAGCAGTTCTTC. It is translated as CASSLGLAGDDEQFF.

The genes are TRBV9 and TRBJ2-7; 7 nucleotides align to TRBD2. J was trimmed by 3 bases and V by 4 bases; bases with no gene match: 4. Germline loops: CDR1 SGDLS, CDR2 YYNGEE. This CDR3 has 13 amino acids. CDR3 sequence: CASSLAENYEQYF. The CDR3, as DNA: TGTGCCAGCAGCCTAGCGGAGAACTACGAGCAGTACTTC. The variable domain in full, completed from reference TRBV9 and TRBJ2-7, reads DSGVTQTPKHLITATGQRVTLRCSPRSGDLSVYWYQQSLDQGLQFLIQYYNGEERAKGNILERFSAQQFPDLHSELNLSSLELGDSALYFCASSLAENYEQYFGPGTRLTVT.

The CDR3 region is CASTLQVGQGYTDTQYF. DNA for the CDR3: TGTGCCAGCACTCTCCAAGTAGGACAGGGGTACACAGATACGCAGTATTTT. The chain combines TRBV11-3 with TRBJ2-3, with 9 bases fitting TRBD1. Germline V gene lookup returns CDR1 SGHNT and CDR2 YENEEA. J lost 2 bases, V lost 7 bases, and 13 bases had no gene match. The CDR3 runs to 17 residues.

The V call is TRBV9, the J call TRBJ1-2, with D possibly TRBD1 on 6 matching bases. The V end was cut by 2 bases, the J end by 6 bases, with 8 bases between. The CDR3 runs 12 residues. CDR1 is SGDLS and CDR2 is YYNGEE in the germline V gene. CDR3 DNA: TGTGCCAGCAGCGTCAACAGGGATGGCTACACCTTC. Protein: CASSVNRDGYTF.

The J gene is TRBJ2-2, the V gene TRBV12-3 or TRBV12-4; D is uncertain. Trimming removed 6 bases at V and 7 bases at J, with 9 bases between. The CDR3 is 12 residues long. DNA for the CDR3: TGTGCCAGCAGCCGTATTCGCGGGGAGCTGTTTTTT. Translating gives CASSRIRGELFF.

This chain uses TRBV29-1 with TRBJ2-2; weak D call: TRBD1 (5 bases). V was clipped by 7 bases and J by 6 bases, with 15 bases between them. The CDR3 extends over 13 amino acids. Germline CDR1 reads SQVTM; CDR2 reads ANQGSEA. CDR3 nucleotide sequence: TGCAGCGCCAAGGACATAACAGCCGGGGAGCTGTTTTTT. Translating it yields CSAKDITAGELFF.

The rearrangement uses TRBV5-8 and TRBJ1-1, with a weak D call TRBD1 (5 bases). Looked up from germline, CDR1 is SGHTS and CDR2 is YDEGEE. CDR3 length: 15 residues. The V gene lost 4 bases and the J gene lost 5 bases, with 18 bases spanning the gap. Here the CDR3 DNA reads TGTGCCAGCAGCCGGACCGCCGGATCAGGGACTGAAGCTTTCTTT. Translated, it gives CASSRTAGSGTEAFF.

The J gene is TRBJ2-5, the V gene TRBV19, with 10 bases identical to TRBD1. Trimming removed 3 bases from V and 1 base from J; junction bases left unmatched: 5. Germline CDR1 reads LNHDA; CDR2 reads SQIVND (reference sequence). The CDR3 is 16 residues long. CDR3 sequence: CASSITGQGTQETQYF. Written as DNA, the CDR3 is TGTGCCAGTAGTATTACGGGACAGGGGACCCAAGAGACCCAGTACTTC.

The chain links TRBV5-1 to TRBJ2-5, with 12 bases identical to TRBD1. In germline, CDR1 is SGHRS, CDR2 YFSETQ. This CDR3 comprises 16 residues. V was clipped by 6 bases and J by 5 bases; unmatched bases: 11. The CDR3 DNA reads as TGCGCCAGCATACCCCACCCGGGACAGGGGGCGGAGACCCAGTACTTC. Amino acid sequence: CASIPHPGQGAETQYF.

The rearrangement links TRBV5-1 to TRBJ2-5; D gene ambiguous. The germline V and J ends were trimmed by 2 bases and 3 bases, with 8 bases remaining between them. There are 13 residues in the CDR3. CDR1 is SGHRS and CDR2 is YFSETQ in the germline V gene. CDR3 nucleotide sequence: TGCGCCAGCAGCTTAACGGTGGAAGAGACCCAGTACTTC. Residues: CASSLTVEETQYF.

This clone was counted once. The chain carries TRBV2 and TRBJ2-7, with 8 bases lining up with TRBD2. This CDR3 has 14 residues. Per the germline V gene, CDR1 is SNHLY and CDR2 is FYNNEI. V lost 7 bases to trimming and J lost 2 bases; unmatched junction nucleotides: 7. CDR3 DNA: TGTGCCAGCAACTTGAGCGGGGGCCCCTACGAGCAGTACTTC. Translated, it gives CASNLSGGPYEQYF.

Concerning this clone: Other DNA sequences from this sample encode an identical CDR3 as well. The rearrangement uses TRBV19 and TRBJ1-6; unclear D gene. The length of the CDR3 is 12 residues. Trimming removed 1 base from V and 10 bases from J, with 5 bases in between. Germline V gene data show CDR1 as LNHDA and CDR2 as SQIVND (reference sequence). CDR3 amino acids: CASSIGRSPLHF. CDR3 DNA: TGTGCCAGTAGTATAGGGCGGTCACCCCTCCACTTT.

J is TRBJ2-2 and V is TRBV5-8, with D perhaps matching TRBD2 (5 bases). CDR1 is SGHTS and CDR2 is YDEGEE in the germline V gene. Trimming cost V 6 bases and J 4 bases, with 13 bases left between them. This CDR3 contains 14 residues. In DNA, the CDR3 is TGTGCCAGCAAACTTCGGAGGCTCACCGGGGAGCTGTTTTTT. Translation gives CASKLRRLTGELFF. The full variable domain, completed using reference TRBV5-8 and TRBJ2-2, is EAGVTQSPTHLIKTRGQQATLRCSPISGHTSVYWYQQALGLGLQFLLWYDEGEERNRGNFPPRFSGRQFPNYSSELNVNALELEDSALYLCASKLRRLTGELFFGEGSRLTVL.

The V call is TRBV30, the J call TRBJ1-1; TRBD1 is a possible D gene (6 bases). V dropped 0 bases and J dropped 4 bases, with 9 bases sitting between them. CDR1 and CDR2 (germline): GTSNPN, SVGIG (reference sequence). The CDR3 spans 13 residues. DNA of the CDR3: TGTGCCTGGAGTGTACAGGGCGCCACTGAAGCTTTCTTT. This gives the protein CAWSVQGATEAFF.

This clone was picked up one time. This chain connects TRBV27 to TRBJ2-7, with 7 positions matching TRBD2. With V trimmed by 2 bases and J by 5 bases, 6 bases remained unmatched. The CDR3 runs to 14 residues. From germline, CDR1 is MNHEY and CDR2 SMNVEV (reference sequence). This chain's CDR3 is CASSLRTREDEQYF. The CDR3 DNA is TGTGCCAGCAGTTTACGGACTAGGGAGGACGAGCAGTACTTC.